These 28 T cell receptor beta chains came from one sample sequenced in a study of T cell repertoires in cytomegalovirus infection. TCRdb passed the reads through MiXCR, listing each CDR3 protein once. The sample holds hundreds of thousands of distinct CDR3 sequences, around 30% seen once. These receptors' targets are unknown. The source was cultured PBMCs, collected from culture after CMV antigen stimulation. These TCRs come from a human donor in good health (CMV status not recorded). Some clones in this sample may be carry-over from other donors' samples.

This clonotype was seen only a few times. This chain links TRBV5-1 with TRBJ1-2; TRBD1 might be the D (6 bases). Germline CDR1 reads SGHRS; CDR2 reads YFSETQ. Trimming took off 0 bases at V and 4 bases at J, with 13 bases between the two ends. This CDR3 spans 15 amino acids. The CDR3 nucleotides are TGCGCCAGCAGCTTGGTGCGGGGGGCTGGCTATGGCTACACCTTC. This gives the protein CASSLVRGAGYGYTF. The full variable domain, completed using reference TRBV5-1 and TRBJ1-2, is KAGVTQTPRYLIKTRGQQVTLSCSPISGHRSVSWYQQTPGQGLQFLFEYFSETQRNKGNFPGRFSGRQFSNSRSEMNVSTLELGDSALYLCASSLVRGAGYGYTFGSGTRLTVV.

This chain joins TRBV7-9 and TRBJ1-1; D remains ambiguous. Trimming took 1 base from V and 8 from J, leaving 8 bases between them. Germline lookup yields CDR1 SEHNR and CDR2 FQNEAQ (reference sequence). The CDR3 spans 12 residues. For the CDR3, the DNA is TGTGCCAGCAGCTTAGATCGTAGAGAAGCTTTCTTT. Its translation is CASSLDRREAFF.

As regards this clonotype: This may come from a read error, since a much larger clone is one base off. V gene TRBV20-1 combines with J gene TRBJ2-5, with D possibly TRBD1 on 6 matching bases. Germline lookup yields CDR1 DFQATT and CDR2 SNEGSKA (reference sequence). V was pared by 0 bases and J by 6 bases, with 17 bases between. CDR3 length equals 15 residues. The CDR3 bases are TGCAGTGCTAGAGATAGTAGGCAGGGGATGCAGACCCAGTACTTC. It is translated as CSARDSRQGMQTQYF.

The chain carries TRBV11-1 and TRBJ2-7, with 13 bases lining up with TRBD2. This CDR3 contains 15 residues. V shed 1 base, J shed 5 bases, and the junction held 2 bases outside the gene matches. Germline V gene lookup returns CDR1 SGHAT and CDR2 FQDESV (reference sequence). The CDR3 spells CASSLGGLAGNEQYF. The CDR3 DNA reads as TGTGCCAGCAGCTTAGGGGGACTAGCGGGAAACGAGCAGTACTTC. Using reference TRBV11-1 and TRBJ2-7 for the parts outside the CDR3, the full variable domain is EAEVAQSPRYKITEKSQAVAFWCDPISGHATLYWYRQILGQGPELLVQFQDESVVDDSQLPKDRFSAERLKGVDSTLKIQPAELGDSAMYLCASSLGGLAGNEQYFGPGTRLTVT.

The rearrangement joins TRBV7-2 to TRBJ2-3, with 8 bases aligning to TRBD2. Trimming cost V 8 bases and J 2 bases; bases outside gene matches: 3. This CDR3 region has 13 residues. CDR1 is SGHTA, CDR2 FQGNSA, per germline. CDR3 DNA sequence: TGTGCCAGCCTTAGCGGGAACACAGATACGCAGTATTTT. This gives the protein CASLSGNTDTQYF.

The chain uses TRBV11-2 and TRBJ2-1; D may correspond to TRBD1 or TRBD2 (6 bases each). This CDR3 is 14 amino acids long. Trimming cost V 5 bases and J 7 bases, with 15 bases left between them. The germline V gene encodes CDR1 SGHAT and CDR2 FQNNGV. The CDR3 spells CASSRIGGGNEQFF. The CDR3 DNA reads TGTGCCAGCAGCCGTATAGGGGGAGGAAATGAGCAGTTCTTC.

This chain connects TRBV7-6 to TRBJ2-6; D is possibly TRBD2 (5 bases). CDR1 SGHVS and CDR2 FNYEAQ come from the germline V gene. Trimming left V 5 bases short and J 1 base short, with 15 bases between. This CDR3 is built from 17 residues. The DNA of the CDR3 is TGTGCCAGCAGCACCTCACCTTCGGGGTCTGGGGCCAACGTCCTGACTTTC. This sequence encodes CASSTSPSGSGANVLTF.

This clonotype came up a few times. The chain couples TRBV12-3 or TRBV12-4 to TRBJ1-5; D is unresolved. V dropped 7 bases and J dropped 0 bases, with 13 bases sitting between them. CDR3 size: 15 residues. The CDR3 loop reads CASNSGDYSNQPQHF. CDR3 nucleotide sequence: TGTGCCAGCAATTCGGGAGATTATAGCAATCAGCCCCAGCATTTT.

The CDR3 coding sequence is TGTGCCAGTAGCCAAAATAGGGGGAGCTCTGGAAACACCATATATTTT. This sequence encodes CASSQNRGSSGNTIYF. The chain carries TRBV12-3 or TRBV12-4 and TRBJ1-3; D may be TRBD1 (6 bases). The CDR3 has 16 residues. Trimming removed 9 bases from V and 0 bases from J, with 18 bases in between.

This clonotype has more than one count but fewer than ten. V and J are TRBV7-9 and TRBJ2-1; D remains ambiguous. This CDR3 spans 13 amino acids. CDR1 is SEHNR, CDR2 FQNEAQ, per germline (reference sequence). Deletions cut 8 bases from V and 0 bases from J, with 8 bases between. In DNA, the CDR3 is TGTGCCAGCCATAACAGCTCCTACAATGAGCAGTTCTTC. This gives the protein CASHNSSYNEQFF.

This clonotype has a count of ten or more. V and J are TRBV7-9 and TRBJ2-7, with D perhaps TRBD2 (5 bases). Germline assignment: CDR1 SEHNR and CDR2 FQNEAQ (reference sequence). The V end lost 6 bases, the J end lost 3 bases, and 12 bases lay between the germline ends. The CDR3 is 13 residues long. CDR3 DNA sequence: TGTGCCAGCAGTCAAGCGGTGGGCTACGAGCAGTACTTC. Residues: CASSQAVGYEQYF.

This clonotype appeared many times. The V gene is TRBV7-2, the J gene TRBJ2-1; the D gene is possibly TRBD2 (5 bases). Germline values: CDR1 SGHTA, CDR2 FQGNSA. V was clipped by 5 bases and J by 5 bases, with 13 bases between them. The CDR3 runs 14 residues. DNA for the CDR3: TGTGCCAGCAGCCGCCGAACTAGTGACAATGAGCAGTTCTTC. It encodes CASSRRTSDNEQFF.

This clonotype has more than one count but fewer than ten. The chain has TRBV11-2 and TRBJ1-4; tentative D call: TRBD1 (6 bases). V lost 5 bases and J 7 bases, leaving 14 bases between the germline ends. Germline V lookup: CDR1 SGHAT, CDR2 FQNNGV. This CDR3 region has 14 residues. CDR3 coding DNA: TGTGCCAGCAGCGGCCCGGGACAAGGTGAAAAACTGTTTTTT. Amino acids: CASSGPGQGEKLFF.

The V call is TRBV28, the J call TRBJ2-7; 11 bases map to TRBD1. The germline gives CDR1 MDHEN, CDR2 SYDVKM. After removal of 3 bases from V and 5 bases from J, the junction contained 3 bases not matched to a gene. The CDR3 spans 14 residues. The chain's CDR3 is CASSLGQGGHEQYF. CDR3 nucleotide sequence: TGTGCCAGCAGTTTGGGACAGGGGGGCCACGAGCAGTACTTC.

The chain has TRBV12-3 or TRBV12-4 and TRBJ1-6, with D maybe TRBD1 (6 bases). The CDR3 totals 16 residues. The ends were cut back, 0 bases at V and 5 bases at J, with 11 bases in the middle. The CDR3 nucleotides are TGTGCCAGCAGTTTAGCGGGGGGCTCAAATAATTCACCCCTCCACTTT. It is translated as CASSLAGGSNNSPLHF.

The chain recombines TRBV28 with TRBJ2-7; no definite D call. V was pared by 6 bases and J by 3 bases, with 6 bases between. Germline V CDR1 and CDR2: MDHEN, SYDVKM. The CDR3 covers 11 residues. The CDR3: CASRGSYEQYF. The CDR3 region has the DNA TGTGCCAGCAGGGGAAGCTACGAGCAGTACTTC.

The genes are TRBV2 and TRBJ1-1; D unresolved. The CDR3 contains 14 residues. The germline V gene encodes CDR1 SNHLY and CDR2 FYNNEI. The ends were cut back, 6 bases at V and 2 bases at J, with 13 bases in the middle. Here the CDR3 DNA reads TGTGCCAGCAGGCTTACCCAGATTAACACTGAAGCTTTCTTT. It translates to CASRLTQINTEAFF. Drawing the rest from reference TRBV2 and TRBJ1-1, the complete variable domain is EPEVTQTPSHQVTQMGQEVILRCVPISNHLYFYWYRQILGQKVEFLVSFYNNEISEKSEIFDDQFSVERPDGSNFTLKIRSTKLEDSAMYFCASRLTQINTEAFFGQGTRLTVV.

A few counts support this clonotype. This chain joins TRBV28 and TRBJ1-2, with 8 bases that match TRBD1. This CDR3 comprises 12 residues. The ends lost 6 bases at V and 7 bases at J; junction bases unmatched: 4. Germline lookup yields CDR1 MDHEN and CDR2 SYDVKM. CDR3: CASSPGGFGYTF. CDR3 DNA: TGTGCCAGCAGCCCAGGGGGCTTTGGCTACACCTTC.

In DNA form, the CDR3 reads TGCGCCAGCAGCTTGGCCAAAAACAGGCGTCAGGAAGAGACCCAGTACTTC. Translation: CASSLAKNRRQEETQYF. The chain couples TRBV5-1 to TRBJ2-5; D might be TRBD1 (5 bases). V lost 0 bases, J lost 3 bases, and 18 bases lay in between. The CDR3 has 17 residues. Germline CDR1 and CDR2: SGHRS and YFSETQ.

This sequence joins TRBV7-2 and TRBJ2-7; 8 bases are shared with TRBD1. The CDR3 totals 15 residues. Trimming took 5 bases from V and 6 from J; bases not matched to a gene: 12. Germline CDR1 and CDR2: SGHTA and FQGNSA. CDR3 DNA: TGTGCCAGCAGCCGAACAGGTGACAGGGGAAGCGAGCAGTACGTC. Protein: CASSRTGDRGSEQYV.

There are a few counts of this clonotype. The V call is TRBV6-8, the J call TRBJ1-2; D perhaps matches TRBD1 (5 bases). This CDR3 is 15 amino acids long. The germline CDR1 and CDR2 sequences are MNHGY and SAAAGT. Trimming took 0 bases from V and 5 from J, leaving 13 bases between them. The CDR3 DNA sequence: TGTGCCAGCAGTTACTCTGAGGGGACGGCTTATGGCTACACCTTC. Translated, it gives CASSYSEGTAYGYTF.

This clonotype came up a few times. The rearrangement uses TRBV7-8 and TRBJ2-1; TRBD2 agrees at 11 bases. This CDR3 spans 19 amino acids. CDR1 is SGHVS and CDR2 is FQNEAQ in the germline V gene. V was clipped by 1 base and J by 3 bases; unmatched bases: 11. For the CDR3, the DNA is TGTGCCAGCAGCTTAGGAACTAGCGGGAGAGAACTAATCTACAATGAGCAGTTCTTC. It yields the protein CASSLGTSGRELIYNEQFF.

CDR3: CSSVGGEGYTF. DNA for the CDR3: TGCAGCTCCGTCGGGGGCGAGGGCTACACCTTC. The J gene is TRBJ1-2, the V gene TRBV29-1; a weak D match, TRBD1 (6 bases). Trimming left V 8 bases short and J 8 bases short, with 15 bases between. The CDR3 is 11 amino acids. Germline assignment: CDR1 SQVTM and CDR2 ANQGSEA.

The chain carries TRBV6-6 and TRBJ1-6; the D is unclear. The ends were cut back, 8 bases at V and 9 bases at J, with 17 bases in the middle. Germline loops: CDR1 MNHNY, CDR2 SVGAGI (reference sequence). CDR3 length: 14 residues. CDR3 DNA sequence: TGTGCCAGCCACGCAACCCGGACGGTTTCACCCCTCCACTTT. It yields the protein CASHATRTVSPLHF.

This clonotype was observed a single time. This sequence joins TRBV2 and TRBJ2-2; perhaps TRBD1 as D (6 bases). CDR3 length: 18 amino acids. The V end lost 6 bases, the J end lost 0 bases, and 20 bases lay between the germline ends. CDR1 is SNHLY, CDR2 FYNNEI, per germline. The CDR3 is CASRPPGHLIANTGELFF. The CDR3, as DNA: TGTGCCAGCAGGCCACCGGGACACTTAATCGCGAACACCGGGGAGCTGTTTTTT.

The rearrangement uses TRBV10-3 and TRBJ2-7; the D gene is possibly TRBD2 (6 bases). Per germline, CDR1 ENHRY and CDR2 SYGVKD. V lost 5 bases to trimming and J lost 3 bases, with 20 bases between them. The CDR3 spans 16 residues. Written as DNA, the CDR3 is TGTGCCATCAGTAATCCGGCGGGAAGCCATATCTACGAGCAGTACTTC. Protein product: CAISNPAGSHIYEQYF.

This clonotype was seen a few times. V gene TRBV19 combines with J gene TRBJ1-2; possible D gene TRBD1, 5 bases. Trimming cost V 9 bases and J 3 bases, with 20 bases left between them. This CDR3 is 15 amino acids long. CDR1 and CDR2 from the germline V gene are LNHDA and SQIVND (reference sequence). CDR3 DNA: TGTGCCAGCGACCCAGCCCCCGGGGCGTACTATGGCTACACCTTC. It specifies CASDPAPGAYYGYTF.

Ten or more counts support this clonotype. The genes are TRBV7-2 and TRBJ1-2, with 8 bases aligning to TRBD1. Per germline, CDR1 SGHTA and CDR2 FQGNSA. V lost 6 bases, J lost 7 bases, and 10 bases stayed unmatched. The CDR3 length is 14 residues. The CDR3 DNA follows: TGTGCCAGCAGTCGGGACAGGACAACGGTTGGCTACACCTTC. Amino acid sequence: CASSRDRTTVGYTF. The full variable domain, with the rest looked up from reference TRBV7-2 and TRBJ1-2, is GAGVSQSPSNKVTEKGKDVELRCDPISGHTALYWYRQSLGQGLEFLIYFQGNSAPDKSGLPSDRFSAERTGGSVSTLTIQRTQQEDSAVYLCASSRDRTTVGYTFGSGTRLTVV.